The sequence of this T cell receptor beta chain was determined in a study of shared clonotypes between healthy human individuals. Study-wide results and caveats: Rarefaction showed that sequencing of sorted subsets was incomplete (despite large depth). Estimated richness values were generally larger in naive subsets than in memory subsets.

CD45RO-negative cells were positively selected for CCR7, leaving out terminally differentiated effector memory CD45RA+ cells. Clones were read by immunoSEQ multiplex PCR, and TCRdb kept only the in-frame ones, dropping some. The sample holds roughly 2,000,000 clones, approximately 94% seen once. This clone appeared a single time. Antigen: not known. Specimen: naive CD8+ T cells sorted from blood. This clonotype originated in a man between 18 and 35 years old in good health.

The CDR3 DNA is TGTGCCAGGACAGGCGCAACTAATGAAAAACTGTTTTTT. The encoded protein is CARTGATNEKLFF. The chain employs TRBV6-9 and TRBJ1-4, with D tentatively TRBD1 (6 bases). The CDR3 length is 13 residues. Per germline, CDR1 MNHGY and CDR2 SVAAGI. V gave up 9 bases and J gave up 0 bases, with 8 bases separating them.